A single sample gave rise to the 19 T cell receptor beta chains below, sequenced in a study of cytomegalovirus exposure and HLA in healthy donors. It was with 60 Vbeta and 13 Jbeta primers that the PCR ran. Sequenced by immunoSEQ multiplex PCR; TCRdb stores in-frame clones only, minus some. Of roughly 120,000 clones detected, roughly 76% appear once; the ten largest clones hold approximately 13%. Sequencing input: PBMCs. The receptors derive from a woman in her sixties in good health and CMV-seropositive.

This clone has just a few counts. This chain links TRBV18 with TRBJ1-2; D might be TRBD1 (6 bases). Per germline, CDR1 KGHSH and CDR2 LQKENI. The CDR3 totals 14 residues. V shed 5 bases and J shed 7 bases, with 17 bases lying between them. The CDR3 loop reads CASSGKQGLSGYTF. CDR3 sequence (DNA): TGTGCCAGCTCAGGAAAACAGGGTCTCTCTGGCTACACCTTC.

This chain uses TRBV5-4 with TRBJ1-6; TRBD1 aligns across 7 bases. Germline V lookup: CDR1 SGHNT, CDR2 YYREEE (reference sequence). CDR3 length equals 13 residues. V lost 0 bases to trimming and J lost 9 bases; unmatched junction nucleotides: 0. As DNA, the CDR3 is TGTGCCAGCAGCTTGGAGGGGGCTTCACCCCTCCACTTT. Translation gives CASSLEGASPLHF.

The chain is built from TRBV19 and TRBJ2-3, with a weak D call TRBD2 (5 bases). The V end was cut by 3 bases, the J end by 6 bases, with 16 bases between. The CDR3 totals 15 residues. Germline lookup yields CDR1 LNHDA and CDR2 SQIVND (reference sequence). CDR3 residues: CASSISGVMRDTQYF. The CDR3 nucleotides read TGTGCCAGTAGTATCTCCGGGGTCATGAGGGATACGCAGTATTTT.

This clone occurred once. CDR3 sequence (DNA): TGTGCCAGCAGCCGAGGAGACAGGGGAGGCTACACCTTC. As protein: CASSRGDRGGYTF. The rearrangement links TRBV4-2 to TRBJ1-2, with 8 nucleotides matching TRBD1. CDR3 length equals 13 residues. Germline V CDR1 and CDR2: LGHNA, YNFKEQ. After removal of 4 bases from V and 8 bases from J, the junction contained 6 bases not matched to a gene.

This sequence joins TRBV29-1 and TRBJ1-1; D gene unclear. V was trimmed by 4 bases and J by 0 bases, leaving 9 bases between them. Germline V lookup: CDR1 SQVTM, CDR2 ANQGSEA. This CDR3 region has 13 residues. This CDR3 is CSVADGMNTEAFF. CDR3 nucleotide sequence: TGCAGCGTTGCGGACGGGATGAACACTGAAGCTTTCTTT. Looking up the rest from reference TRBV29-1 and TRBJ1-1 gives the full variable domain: SAVISQKPSRDICQRGTSLTIQCQVDSQVTMMFWYRQQPGQSLTLIATANQGSEATYESGFVIDKFPISRPNLTFSTLTVSNMSPEDSSIYLCSVADGMNTEAFFGQGTRLTVV.

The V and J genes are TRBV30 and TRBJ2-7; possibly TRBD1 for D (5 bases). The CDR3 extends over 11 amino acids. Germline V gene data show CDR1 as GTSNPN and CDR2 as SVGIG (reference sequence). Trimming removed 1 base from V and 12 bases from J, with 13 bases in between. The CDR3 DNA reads TGTGCCTGGAGTGGACAGACCCTGCCGTACTTC. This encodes CAWSGQTLPYF. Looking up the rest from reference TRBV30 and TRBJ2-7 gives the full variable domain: SQTIHQWPATLVQPVGSPLSLECTVEGTSNPNLYWYRQAAGRGLQLLFYSVGIGQISSEVPQNLSASRPQDRQFILSSKKLLLSDSGFYLCAWSGQTLPYFGPGTRLTVT.

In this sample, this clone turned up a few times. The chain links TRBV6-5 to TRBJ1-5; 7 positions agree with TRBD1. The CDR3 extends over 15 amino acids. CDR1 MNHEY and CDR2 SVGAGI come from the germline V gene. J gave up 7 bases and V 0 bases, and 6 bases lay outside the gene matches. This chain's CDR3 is CASSYSGTARQPQHF. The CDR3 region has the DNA TGTGCCAGCAGTTACTCCGGGACAGCCAGGCAGCCCCAGCATTTT.

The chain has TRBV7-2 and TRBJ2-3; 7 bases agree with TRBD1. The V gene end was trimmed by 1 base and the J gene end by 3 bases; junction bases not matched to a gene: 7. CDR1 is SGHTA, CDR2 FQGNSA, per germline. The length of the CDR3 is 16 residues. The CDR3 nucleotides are TGTGCCAGCAGCTTAGGGAACAGGGGCGGGACAGATACGCAGTATTTT. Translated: CASSLGNRGGTDTQYF.

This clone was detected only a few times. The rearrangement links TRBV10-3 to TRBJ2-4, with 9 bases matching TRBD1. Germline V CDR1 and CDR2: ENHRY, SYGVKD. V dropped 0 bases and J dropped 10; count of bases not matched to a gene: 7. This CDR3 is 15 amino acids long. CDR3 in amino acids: CAISESFGTGTIQYF. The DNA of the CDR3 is TGTGCCATCAGTGAGTCGTTCGGGACAGGGACAATTCAGTACTTC.

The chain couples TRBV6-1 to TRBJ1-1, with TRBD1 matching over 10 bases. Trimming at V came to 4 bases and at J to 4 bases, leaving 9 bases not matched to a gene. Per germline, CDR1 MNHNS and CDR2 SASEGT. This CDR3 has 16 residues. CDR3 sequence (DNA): TGTGCCAGCAGTGCCGGGACAGGGGATGGTGGCACTGAAGCTTTCTTT. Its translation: CASSAGTGDGGTEAFF.

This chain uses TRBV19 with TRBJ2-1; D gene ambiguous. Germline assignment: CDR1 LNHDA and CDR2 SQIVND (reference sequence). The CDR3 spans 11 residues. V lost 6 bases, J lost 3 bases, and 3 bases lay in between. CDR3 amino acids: CASSIYNEQFF. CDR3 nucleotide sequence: TGTGCCAGTAGCATCTACAATGAGCAGTTCTTC.

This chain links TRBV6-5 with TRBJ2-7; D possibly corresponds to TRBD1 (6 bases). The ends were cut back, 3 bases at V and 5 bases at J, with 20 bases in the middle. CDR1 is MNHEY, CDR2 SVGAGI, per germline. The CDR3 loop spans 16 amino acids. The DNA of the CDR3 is TGTGCCAGCAGTTATCAGGGGCGAGGGGTCGAGGACGAGCAGTACTTC. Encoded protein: CASSYQGRGVEDEQYF.

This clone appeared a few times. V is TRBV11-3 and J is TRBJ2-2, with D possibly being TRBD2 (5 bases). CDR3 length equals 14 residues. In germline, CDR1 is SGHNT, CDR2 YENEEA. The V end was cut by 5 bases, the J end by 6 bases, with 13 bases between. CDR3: CASSPTRSPGELFF. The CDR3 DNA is TGTGCCAGCAGCCCCACTAGATCTCCCGGGGAGCTGTTTTTT.

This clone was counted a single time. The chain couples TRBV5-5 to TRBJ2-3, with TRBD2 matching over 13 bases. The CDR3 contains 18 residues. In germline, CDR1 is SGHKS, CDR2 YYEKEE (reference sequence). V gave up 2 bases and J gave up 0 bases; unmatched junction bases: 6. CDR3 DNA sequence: TGTGCCAGCAGCTTCCGGACTAGCGGGGGCGTTAGCACAGATACGCAGTATTTT. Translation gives CASSFRTSGGVSTDTQYF.

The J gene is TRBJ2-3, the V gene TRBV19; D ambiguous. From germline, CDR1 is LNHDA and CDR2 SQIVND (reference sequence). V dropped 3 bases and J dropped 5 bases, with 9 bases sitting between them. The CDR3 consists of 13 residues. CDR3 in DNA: TGTGCCAGTAGTATTGCGGCAGTAGATACGCAGTATTTT. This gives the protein CASSIAAVDTQYF.

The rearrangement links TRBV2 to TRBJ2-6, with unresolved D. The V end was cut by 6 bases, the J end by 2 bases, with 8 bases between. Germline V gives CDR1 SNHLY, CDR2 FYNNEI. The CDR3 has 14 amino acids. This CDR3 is CASRPVAGANVLTF. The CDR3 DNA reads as TGTGCCAGCAGGCCAGTGGCTGGGGCCAACGTCCTGACTTTC.

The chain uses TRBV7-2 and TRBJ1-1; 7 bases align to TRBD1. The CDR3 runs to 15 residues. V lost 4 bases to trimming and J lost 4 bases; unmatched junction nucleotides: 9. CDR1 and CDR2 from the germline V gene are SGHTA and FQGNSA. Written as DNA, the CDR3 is TGTGCCAGCAGCTCCACACCGACAGGGAGCACTGAAGCTTTCTTT. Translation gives CASSSTPTGSTEAFF.

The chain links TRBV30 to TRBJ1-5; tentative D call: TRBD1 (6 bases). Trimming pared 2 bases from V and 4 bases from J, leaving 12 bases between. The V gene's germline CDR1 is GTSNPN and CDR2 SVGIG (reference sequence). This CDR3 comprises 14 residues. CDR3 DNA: TGTGCCTGGAGTACCGGGACAAGAAATCAGCCCCAGCATTTT. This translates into CAWSTGTRNQPQHF.

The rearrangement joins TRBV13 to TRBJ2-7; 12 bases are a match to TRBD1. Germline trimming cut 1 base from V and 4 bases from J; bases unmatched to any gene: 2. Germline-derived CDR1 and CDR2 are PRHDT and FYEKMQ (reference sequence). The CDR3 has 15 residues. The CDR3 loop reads CASSLAGQGAYEQYF. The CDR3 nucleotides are TGTGCCAGCAGCTTAGCGGGACAGGGGGCGTACGAGCAGTACTTC.